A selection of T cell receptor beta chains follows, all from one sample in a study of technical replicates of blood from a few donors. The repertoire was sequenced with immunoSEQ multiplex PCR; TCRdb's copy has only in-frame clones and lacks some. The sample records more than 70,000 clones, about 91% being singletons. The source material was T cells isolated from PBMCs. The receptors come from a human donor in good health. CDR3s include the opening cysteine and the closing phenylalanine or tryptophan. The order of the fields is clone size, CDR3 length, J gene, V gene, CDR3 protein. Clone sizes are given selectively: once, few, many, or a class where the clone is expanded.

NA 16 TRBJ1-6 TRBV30 CAWSAPTGGYNSPLHF
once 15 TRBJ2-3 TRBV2 CASKMAGLAMDTQYF
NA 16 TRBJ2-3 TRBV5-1 CASSLVLGAGADTQYF
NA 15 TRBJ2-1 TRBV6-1 CASGKDRGSYNEQFF
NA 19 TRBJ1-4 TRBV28 CASSLAGAQNPATNEKLFF
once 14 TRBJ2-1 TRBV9 CASSAFGTGDEQFF
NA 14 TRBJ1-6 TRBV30 CAWTGQGGGSPLHF
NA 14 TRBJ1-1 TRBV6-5 CASSPRGDGTEAFF
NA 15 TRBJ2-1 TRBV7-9 CASSLRLAANNEQFF
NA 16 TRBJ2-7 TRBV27 CASSSSIAGGRYEQYF
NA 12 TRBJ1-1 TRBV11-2 CASSLDWTEAFF
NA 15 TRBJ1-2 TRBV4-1 CASSQADRGGRGYTF